Described below is a single T cell receptor (beta chain) sequence and its context. Its antigen is unidentified. TCR beta CDR3 sequences were amplified from RNA transcripts. Carried out on the TCR CDR3, a first-round RT-PCR used the HTBI primer set. TCRdb reprocessed the multiplex PCR reads with MiXCR, giving one entry per CDR3 protein. The sample carries around 250,000 distinct CDR3 sequences, about 15% recorded once. At first hyperthyroidism diagnosis, before any ophthalmopathy symptoms, the blood sample was collected. Germline V gives CDR1 LNHDA, CDR2 SQIVND (reference sequence). The CDR3 loop spans 13 amino acids. V lost 4 bases and J 2 bases, leaving 6 bases between the germline ends. This entry is derived from a study of T cells in Graves' hyperthyroidism and ophthalmopathy. General observations from the study: Most thyroid clonotypes expanded above 0.001 appeared in blood too. Ophthalmopathy was separated from stable hyperthyroidism by a 13 V-J model.

The J gene is TRBJ1-5, the V gene TRBV19; no clear D. This clonotype was obtained from a woman aged 40 to 50 with Graves' hyperthyroidism that later progressed to Graves' ophthalmopathy. Sequenced input: blood. The CDR3: CASSKAGNQPQHF. In DNA form, the CDR3 reads TGTGCCAGTAGTAAAGCGGGCAATCAGCCCCAGCATTTT.